The following is a T cell receptor beta chain sequence with its context. Its antigen remains unknown. Timing groups of about 4 and about 12 weeks for second doses were pooled. TCRdb's copy holds only in-frame clones and misses some; the assay was immunoSEQ multiplex PCR. The sample includes about 110,000 clones, about 95% of them seen just once. These data are taken from a study of T cell responses to AZD1222 COVID-19 vaccine. Study observations and caveats: Reports say nearly half of spike-specific TCRs go after unmutated variant regions. With two AZD1222 doses given, Spike-specific TCR breadth and depth both rose. White British donors predominated, females outnumbered males, and clonal diversity was possibly underestimated.

There are 14 residues in the CDR3. Trimming stripped 3 bases from V and 6 bases from J, with 14 bases between. The germline V gene has CDR1 LGHNA and CDR2 YNFKEQ. This chain links TRBV4-2 with TRBJ1-1; possibly TRBD1 for D (6 bases). This receptor was obtained from an adult who received the AZD1222 COVID-19 vaccine. The specimen comprised peripheral blood, sampled 28 days after the second AZD1222 dose. CDR3 sequence reads: CASSQGATAPEAFF. The CDR3 bases are TGTGCCAGCAGCCAGGGGGCGACGGCCCCTGAAGCTTTCTTT.